One TCR beta chain is described in this entry. The antigen is unknown. The data stem from a study of T cell responses to AZD1222 COVID-19 vaccine. This CDR3 is built from 17 residues. Trimming took 5 bases from V and 0 from J, leaving 17 bases between them. In germline, CDR1 is SGHVS, CDR2 FNYEAQ. The protocol was immunoSEQ multiplex PCR, while the TCRdb copy is restricted to in-frame clones and leaves out a portion. The data show just under 150,000 clones, with 88% seen just once and 5% to 5.5% held by the top ten. Overall study findings and caveats: Researchers took repertoire samples only after the peak T cell response had come. White British ancestry dominated among donors, who included more females, and clonal diversity was possibly underestimated.

The receptor comes from an adult who received the MenACWY meningococcal vaccine as a control. The sequences come from peripheral blood, collected 28 days after the second dose of the MenACWY control vaccine. The J gene is TRBJ2-1, the V gene TRBV7-6, with D maybe TRBD2 (5 bases). The CDR3 region has the DNA TGTGCCAGCAGCCCGAGGACTCCGACCCACTCCTACAATGAGCAGTTCTTC. This codes for CASSPRTPTHSYNEQFF. The variable domain in full, completed from reference TRBV7-6 and TRBJ2-1, reads GAGVSQSPRYKVTKRGQDVALRCDPISGHVSLYWYRQALGQGPEFLTYFNYEAQQDKSGLPNDRFSAERPEGSISTLTIQRTEQRDSAMYRCASSPRTPTHSYNEQFFGPGTRLTVL.